Sequencing of this TCR beta chain was carried out in a study of T cells in localized non-small cell lung cancer. Findings and limits, study-wide: Compared with tumor, uninvolved adjacent lung displayed greater T cell clonality, ranking highest overall.

Trimming removed 5 bases from V and 3 bases from J, with 4 bases in between. The length of the CDR3 is 12 residues. Germline-derived CDR1 and CDR2 are ENHRY and SYGVKD. The assay was immunoSEQ multiplex PCR, and TCRdb's table has in-frame clones only and misses some. Among tens of thousands of clones listed, roughly three quarters were seen once. In regard to this clone: The antigen remains undetermined.

Source: peripheral blood, taken before any cancer treatment. This receptor was identified in a male donor aged 60 or older with stage II squamous cell lung carcinoma. This chain joins TRBV10-3 and TRBJ1-4; unclear D gene. The CDR3 nucleotides read TGTGCCATCAGTCGGTCTAATGAAAAACTGTTTTTT. Its translation: CAISRSNEKLFF.